The table lists the clone carrying this TCR beta chain with many counts. Antigen specificity is unknown. Quantitative 5'-RACE with molecular barcodes was used to make the TCR beta libraries. One entry per CDR3 protein, called by TCRdb with MiXCR from the 5' RACE reads. The repertoire holds some 200,000 distinct CDR3 sequences, with 7.3% as singletons. This sample stems from a study of CD8 T cells in ankylosing spondylitis. There are 14 residues in the CDR3. CDR1 and CDR2 (germline): SEHNR, FQNEAQ (reference sequence). The V gene end was trimmed by 5 bases and the J gene end by 5 bases; junction bases not matched to a gene: 7. Overall study findings and caveats: There was a TCR beta motif, made of fewer than 10 highly homologous variants, that appeared characteristic of ankylosing spondylitis blood. Significant enrichment of disease-linked clones was reportedly seen in matched ankylosing spondylitis synovial fluid. In reactive arthritis synovial fluid and blood, some motif variants had been reported before.

V and J are TRBV7-9 and TRBJ2-5, with 8 positions matching TRBD1. This receptor was taken from a male donor with ankylosing spondylitis. Sequenced: blood, either unsorted or a sorted T cell fraction (not recorded which). CDR3 sequence: CASSRTGNGETQYF. The CDR3 nucleotides read TGTGCCAGCAGCCGGACAGGGAACGGGGAGACCCAGTACTTC.